The rows below give T cell receptor beta chains drawn from one sample of a study of control samples from healthy donors and cancer patients. The repertoire was sequenced with immunoSEQ multiplex PCR; TCRdb's copy has only in-frame clones and lacks some. The sample lists roughly 88,000 clones; around four fifths were seen once. The sequenced sample consisted of blood. These receptors were collected from a man aged 30 to 45 in good health. Each CDR3 is given with its conserved first and last residue. D genes are given only for firm matches. Rows may omit the clone size; those that give it use once, few, many or a size class.

d_call	v_call	clone_size	j_call	cdr3_aa	cdr3_nt
NA	TRBV30	NA	TRBJ2-1	CAWRPPGGTHEQFF	TGTGCCTGGAGGCCTCCGGGCGGGACCCATGAGCAGTTCTTC
NA	TRBV6-5	NA	TRBJ1-1	CASGGTEAFF	TGTGCCAGCGGGGGGACTGAAGCTTTCTTT
NA	TRBV10-2	NA	TRBJ2-6	CASSESGFSGANVLTF	TGCGCCAGCAGTGAGTCTGGGTTCTCTGGGGCCAACGTCCTGACTTTC
NA	TRBV6-5	NA	TRBJ1-5	CASSPGYGNQPQHF	TGTGCCAGCAGCCCAGGGTACGGCAATCAGCCCCAGCATTTT
NA	TRBV5-1	NA	TRBJ2-3	CASSLLGASDTQYF	TGCGCCAGCAGCCTCTTGGGGGCCTCAGATACGCAGTATTTT
TRBD1	TRBV29-1	NA	TRBJ2-3	CSVPNRRRGLRDTQYF	TGCAGCGTTCCCAATCGGCGCAGGGGGCTTAGAGATACGCAGTATTTT
TRBD2	TRBV30	NA	TRBJ2-2	CAWSVRVAGAGELFF	TGTGCCTGGAGTGTACGGGTAGCGGGGGCCGGGGAGCTGTTTTTT
NA	TRBV5-1	NA	TRBJ1-3	CASSPGSSGNTIYF	TGCGCCAGCAGCCCCGGGAGCTCTGGAAACACCATATATTTT
NA	TRBV7-9	NA	TRBJ1-4	CASSLRYDEKLFF	TGTGCCAGCAGCCTGCGTTATGATGAAAAACTGTTTTTT
TRBD2	TRBV11-1	NA	TRBJ2-1	CASSLGGSGGTPSQFF	TGTGCCAGCAGCTTAGGGGGTAGCGGGGGGACCCCCTCACAGTTCTTC
NA	TRBV9	NA	TRBJ2-1	CASSVGEGRREQFF	TGTGCCAGCAGCGTAGGAGAAGGTAGACGTGAGCAGTTCTTC
NA	TRBV6-6	NA	TRBJ2-5	CATRDPLRETQYF	TGTGCCACCCGTGACCCCCTCCGTGAGACCCAGTACTTC
NA	TRBV18	NA	TRBJ2-1	CASSPQSNEQFF	TGTGCCAGCTCACCACAGAGTAATGAGCAGTTCTTC
NA	TRBV5-1	NA	TRBJ2-1	CASATWNEQFF	TGCGCCAGCGCCACGTGGAATGAGCAGTTCTTC
NA	TRBV10-3	NA	TRBJ1-1	CAISDLTGNTEAFF	TGTGCCATCAGTGACCTTACAGGGAACACTGAAGCTTTCTTT
NA	TRBV5-1	NA	TRBJ1-2	CASSLGVGYGYTF	TGCGCCAGCAGCTTGGGGGTCGGGTATGGCTACACCTTC
NA	TRBV7-8	NA	TRBJ2-7	CASSDPGQEGSYEQYF	TGTGCCAGCAGCGACCCAGGTCAAGAGGGTTCCTACGAGCAGTACTTC
NA	TRBV19	once	TRBJ1-1	CASSIPWNTEAFF	TGTGCCAGTAGTATCCCCTGGAACACTGAAGCTTTCTTT
TRBD2	TRBV6-6	NA	TRBJ2-7	CASSRALQRGALSYEQYF	TGTGCCAGCAGTCGGGCCCTTCAGCGGGGGGCCCTCTCCTACGAGCAGTACTTC
TRBD1	TRBV18	NA	TRBJ1-5	CASSSRQGGSNQPQHF	TGTGCCAGCTCATCCCGACAGGGGGGTAGCAATCAGCCCCAGCATTTT
NA	TRBV3-1/TRBV3-2	once	TRBJ1-1	CASSHYGLNTEAFF	TGTGCCAGCAGCCATTACGGACTGAACACTGAAGCTTTCTTT
TRBD1	TRBV30	NA	TRBJ1-2	CAWSVYLGTGGIDGYGYTF	TGTGCCTGGAGTGTATACCTCGGGACAGGGGGCATTGATGGCTATGGCTACACCTTC
TRBD1	TRBV30	NA	TRBJ2-2	CALLTGTANTGELFF	TGTGCCCTCCTCACCGGGACAGCGAACACCGGGGAGCTGTTTTTT
NA	TRBV30	NA	TRBJ1-3	CACRTYSAGNTIYF	TGTGCCTGTAGGACCTACTCGGCTGGAAACACCATATATTTT
TRBD2	TRBV4-1	NA	TRBJ2-1	CASSQDEALAAPYNEQFF	TGCGCCAGCAGCCAAGATGAGGCCCTAGCGGCCCCCTACAATGAGCAGTTCTTC
NA	TRBV9	NA	TRBJ1-6	CASSPRGGFGSPLHF	TGTGCCAGCAGCCCCCGGGGGGGTTTCGGTTCACCCCTCCACTTT
NA	TRBV6-1	once	TRBJ1-1	CASSEVDAEAFF	TGTGCCAGCAGTGAAGTTGATGCTGAAGCTTTCTTT
NA	TRBV6-1	NA	TRBJ2-7	CASSGGGTGNYYEQYF	TGTGCCAGCAGTGGTGGCGGGACGGGGAACTACTACGAGCAGTACTTC
NA	TRBV5-1	NA	TRBJ1-2	CASSFSQGNGYTF	TGCGCCAGCAGCTTCTCGCAGGGTAATGGCTACACCTTC
TRBD2	TRBV2	NA	TRBJ2-2	CASRAGGSTGELFF	TGTGCCAGCAGGGCGGGGGGTAGCACCGGGGAGCTGTTTTTT
NA	TRBV19	NA	TRBJ2-6	CASNWRGGTSGANVLTF	TGTGCCAGTAACTGGAGGGGCGGCACGAGTGGGGCCAACGTCCTGACTTTC
TRBD1	TRBV28	NA	TRBJ1-2	CASSYRGPTYGYTF	TGTGCCAGCAGCTACAGGGGGCCTACCTATGGCTACACCTTC
NA	TRBV5-1	NA	TRBJ1-6	CASSLEMTPNSPLHF	TGCGCCAGCAGCTTGGAAATGACTCCCAATTCACCCCTCCACTTT
NA	TRBV7-9	NA	TRBJ2-7	CASSPSSYEQYF	TGTGCCAGCAGCCCGAGTTCCTACGAGCAGTACTTC
NA	TRBV6-5	NA	TRBJ1-4	CASSTGDVLGEKPFF	TGTGCCAGCAGTACGGGGGACGTGCTGGGGGAAAAACCGTTTTTT
NA	TRBV12-3/TRBV12-4	NA	TRBJ2-1	CASSLFSYNEQFF	TGTGCCAGCAGTTTATTCAGTTACAATGAGCAGTTCTTC
NA	TRBV5-4	NA	TRBJ2-3	CASSFRDTKDTQYF	TGTGCCAGCAGCTTCCGGGACACCAAAGATACGCAGTATTTT
TRBD2	TRBV4-2	NA	TRBJ2-7	CASSQGKGGGEQYF	TGTGCCAGCAGCCAGGGCAAGGGCGGGGGCGAGCAGTACTTC
NA	TRBV7-9	NA	TRBJ2-7	CASSFYRELRNEQYF	TGTGCCAGCAGCTTCTACAGGGAGTTACGCAACGAGCAGTACTTC
NA	TRBV15	NA	TRBJ2-7	CATSRDGAIYDEQYF	TGTGCCACCAGCAGAGATGGGGCGATCTATGACGAGCAGTACTTC
NA	TRBV18	NA	TRBJ1-5	CASSPGRGQPQHF	TGTGCCAGCTCACCCGGACGTGGGCAGCCCCAGCATTTT
NA	TRBV5-6	NA	TRBJ1-1	CASRLGTTYTEAFF	TGTGCCAGCAGGTTGGGTACCACCTACACTGAAGCTTTCTTT
TRBD2	TRBV13	NA	TRBJ2-2	CASSFSGGTGELFF	TGTGCCAGCAGCTTTTCGGGGGGGACCGGGGAGCTGTTTTTT
NA	TRBV11-2	NA	TRBJ2-7	CASSLLGFSYEQYF	TGTGCCAGCAGCTTATTAGGGTTCTCCTACGAGCAGTACTTC
NA	TRBV5-1	few	TRBJ1-4	CASSAALGNEKLFF	TGCGCCAGCAGCGCCGCCCTGGGGAATGAAAAACTGTTTTTT
NA	TRBV14	NA	TRBJ2-2	CASSQRRVTGELFF	TGTGCCAGCAGCCAGAGACGGGTCACCGGGGAGCTGTTTTTT
NA	TRBV28	NA	TRBJ2-5	CASRISGLQPGETQYF	TGTGCCAGCAGAATTTCGGGCCTCCAGCCGGGAGAGACCCAGTACTTC
NA	TRBV5-8	few	TRBJ1-3	CASSLVLVSGNTIYF	TGTGCCAGCAGCTTGGTCTTGGTTTCCGGAAACACCATATATTTT
TRBD2	TRBV19	NA	TRBJ2-1	CASSGGGRSYNEQFF	TGTGCCAGTAGTGGCGGGGGGCGCTCCTACAATGAGCAGTTCTTC
NA	TRBV6-1	NA	TRBJ2-7	CASSEGAPGHTRGHEQYF	TGTGCCAGCAGTGAGGGGGCTCCGGGACACACCAGGGGCCACGAGCAGTACTTC
NA	TRBV24-1	NA	TRBJ2-3	CATSDRLGPGTDTQYF	TGTGCCACCAGTGATCGCCTAGGACCCGGCACAGATACGCAGTATTTT
NA	TRBV27	NA	TRBJ2-7	CASSLSGGPYEQYF	TGTGCCAGCAGTTTATCTGGGGGGCCCTACGAGCAGTACTTC
NA	TRBV30	NA	TRBJ1-6	CASMPTDPYNSPLHF	TGTGCCAGCATGCCGACGGATCCCTATAATTCACCCCTCCACTTT